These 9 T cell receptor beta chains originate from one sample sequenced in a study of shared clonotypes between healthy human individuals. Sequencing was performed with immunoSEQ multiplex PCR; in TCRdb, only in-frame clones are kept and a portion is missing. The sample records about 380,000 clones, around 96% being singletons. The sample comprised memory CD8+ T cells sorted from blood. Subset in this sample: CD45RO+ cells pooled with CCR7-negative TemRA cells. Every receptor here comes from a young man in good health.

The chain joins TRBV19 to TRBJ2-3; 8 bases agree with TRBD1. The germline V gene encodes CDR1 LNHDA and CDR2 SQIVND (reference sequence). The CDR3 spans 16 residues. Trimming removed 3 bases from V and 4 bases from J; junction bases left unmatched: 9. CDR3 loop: CASSIKAGGRADTQYF. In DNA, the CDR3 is TGTGCCAGTAGTATCAAGGCAGGGGGCAGGGCAGATACGCAGTATTTT. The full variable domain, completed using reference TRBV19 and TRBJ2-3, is DGGITQSPKYLFRKEGQNVTLSCEQNLNHDAMYWYRQDPGQGLRLIYYSQIVNDFQKGDIAEGYSVSREKKESFPLTVTSAQKNPTAFYLCASSIKAGGRADTQYFGPGTRLTVL.

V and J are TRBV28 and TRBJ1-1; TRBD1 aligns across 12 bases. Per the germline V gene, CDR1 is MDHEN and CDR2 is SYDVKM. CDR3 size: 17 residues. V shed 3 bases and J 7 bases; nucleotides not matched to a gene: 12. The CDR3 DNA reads TGTGCCAGCAGTTTCGCCGGGACAGGGGGCTTTCGTGATGAAGCTTTCTTT. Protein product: CASSFAGTGGFRDEAFF.

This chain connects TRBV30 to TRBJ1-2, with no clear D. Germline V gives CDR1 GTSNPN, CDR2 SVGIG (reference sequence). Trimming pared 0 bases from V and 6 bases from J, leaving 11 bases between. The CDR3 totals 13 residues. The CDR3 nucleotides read TGTGCCTGGAGTGTACATGCGGGGAATGGCTACACCTTC. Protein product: CAWSVHAGNGYTF.

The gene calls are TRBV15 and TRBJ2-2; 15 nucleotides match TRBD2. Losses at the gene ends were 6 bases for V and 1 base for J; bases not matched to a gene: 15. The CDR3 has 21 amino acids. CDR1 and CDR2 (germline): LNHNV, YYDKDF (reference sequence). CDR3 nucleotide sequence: TGTGCCACCAGTTCTACTAGGGGACTAGCGGGAGGAAATTGGAACACCGGGGAGCTGTTTTTT. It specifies CATSSTRGLAGGNWNTGELFF.

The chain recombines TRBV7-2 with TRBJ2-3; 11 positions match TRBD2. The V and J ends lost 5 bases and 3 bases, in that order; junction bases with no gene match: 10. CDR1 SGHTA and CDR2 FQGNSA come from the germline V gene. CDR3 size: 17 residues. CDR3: CASSPRIAGGSTDTQYF. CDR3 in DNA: TGTGCCAGCAGCCCCCGAATAGCGGGAGGGTCGACAGATACGCAGTATTTT.

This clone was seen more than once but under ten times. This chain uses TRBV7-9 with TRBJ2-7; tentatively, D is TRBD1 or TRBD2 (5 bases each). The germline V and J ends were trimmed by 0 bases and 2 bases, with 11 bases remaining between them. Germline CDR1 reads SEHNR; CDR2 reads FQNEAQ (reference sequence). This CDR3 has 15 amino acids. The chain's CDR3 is CASSLAPGPTYEQYF. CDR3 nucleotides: TGTGCCAGCAGCTTAGCCCCGGGACCCACCTACGAGCAGTACTTC. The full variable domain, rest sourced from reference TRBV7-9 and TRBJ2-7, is DTGVSQNPRHKITKRGQNVTFRCDPISEHNRLYWYRQTLGQGPEFLTYFQNEAQLEKSRLLSDRFSAERPKGSFSTLEIQRTEQGDSAMYLCASSLAPGPTYEQYFGPGTRLTVT.

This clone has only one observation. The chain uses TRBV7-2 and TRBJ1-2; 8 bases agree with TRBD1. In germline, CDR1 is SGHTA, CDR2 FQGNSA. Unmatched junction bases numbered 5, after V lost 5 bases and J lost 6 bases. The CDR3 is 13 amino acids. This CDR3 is CASSPRTGHGYTF. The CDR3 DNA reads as TGTGCCAGCAGCCCCCGGACAGGGCATGGCTACACCTTC.

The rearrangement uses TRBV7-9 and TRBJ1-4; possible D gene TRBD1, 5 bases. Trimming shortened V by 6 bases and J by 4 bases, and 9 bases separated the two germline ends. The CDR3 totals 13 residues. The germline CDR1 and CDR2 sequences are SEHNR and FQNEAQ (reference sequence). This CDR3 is CASSRGVNEKLFF. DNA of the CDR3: TGTGCCAGCAGTCGGGGGGTTAATGAAAAACTGTTTTTT. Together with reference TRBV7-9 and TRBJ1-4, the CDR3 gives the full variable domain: DTGVSQNPRHKITKRGQNVTFRCDPISEHNRLYWYRQTLGQGPEFLTYFQNEAQLEKSRLLSDRFSAERPKGSFSTLEIQRTEQGDSAMYLCASSRGVNEKLFFGSGTQLSVL.

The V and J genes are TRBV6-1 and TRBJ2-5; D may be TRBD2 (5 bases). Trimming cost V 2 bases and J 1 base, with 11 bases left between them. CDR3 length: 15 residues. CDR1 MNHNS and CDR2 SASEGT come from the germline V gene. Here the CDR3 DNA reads TGTGCCAGCAGTGAACACGGGATGGGCCAAGAGACCCAGTACTTC. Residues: CASSEHGMGQETQYF.